The 11 T cell receptor beta chains presented below share a single source sample, sequenced in a study of breast tumors, draining lymph nodes, adjacent tissues. TCRdb reprocessed the multiplex PCR reads with MiXCR, giving one entry per CDR3 protein. The sample has more than 9,500 distinct CDR3 sequences; 53% are singletons. Sequenced material: breast tumor tissue. Receptors were obtained from a female donor with breast cancer. Some clones in this sample may be carry-over from other donors' samples.

The DNA of the CDR3 is TGTGCCAGCTGGGGTGAAAAACTGTTTTTT. Amino acids: CASWGEKLFF. This rearrangement joins TRBV6-7 to TRBJ1-4; D gene ambiguous. TRBV6-7 is marked as an open reading frame, function uncertain. The CDR3 consists of 10 residues. The ends were cut back, 8 bases at V and 7 bases at J, with 5 bases in the middle.

This clonotype was counted once. The CDR3: CASSARQGLGNTIYF. DNA for the CDR3: TGTGCCAGCAGCGCTCGACAGGGGTTAGGAAACACCATATATTTT. The rearrangement uses TRBV9 and TRBJ1-3; 8 nucleotides match TRBD1. Unmatched junction bases numbered 6, after V lost 3 bases and J lost 4 bases. The CDR3 has 15 amino acids. Germline CDR1 reads SGDLS; CDR2 reads YYNGEE.

Comments on this clonotype: The CDR3 ends on some other residue instead of the conserved phenylalanine or tryptophan, so this is likely a read error. V usage is TRBV24-1 and J usage is TRBJ2-2; TRBD1 matches at 9 bases. The J segment lost 7 bases and the V segment lost 4 bases, leaving 6 bases of the junction unmatched. Germline V gives CDR1 KGHDR, CDR2 SFDVKD. CDR3 length: 15 amino acids. In nucleotides, the CDR3 is TGTGCCACCAGTGAATCGGGACAGGGAAACGGGGAGCTGTTTTCT. It yields the protein CATSESGQGNGELFS.

The rearrangement uses TRBV19 and TRBJ2-7; 8 nucleotides agree with TRBD2. CDR3 length: 13 residues. Germline V CDR1 and CDR2: LNHDA, SQIVND (reference sequence). J lost 0 bases, V lost 7 bases, and 2 bases had no gene match. The DNA of the CDR3 is TGTGCCAGTAAAAGCGGGAGCTCCTACGAGCAGTACTTC. Protein product: CASKSGSSYEQYF.

About this clonotype: The junction departs from the called germline gene at one end, perhaps through a read error. The rearrangement links TRBV10-3 to TRBJ2-2, with TRBD2 as a possible D gene (5 bases). The CDR3 is 12 residues long. Looked up from germline, CDR1 is ENHRY and CDR2 is SYGVKD. This chain's CDR3 is CAISVSAGEPFF. CDR3 nucleotide sequence: TGTGCCATCAGTGTAAGTGCCGGGGAGCCGTTTTTT.

This clonotype was recorded a few times. The V call is TRBV12-3 or TRBV12-4, the J call TRBJ1-4, with 9 bases aligning to TRBD1. This CDR3 contains 14 residues. The V segment lost 3 bases and the J segment 5 bases; nucleotides outside the gene matches: 1. Here the CDR3 DNA reads TGTGCCAGCAGTTTGGGGACAGGGAATGAAAAACTGTTTTTT. It codes for CASSLGTGNEKLFF.

Ten or more counts support this clonotype. This chain uses TRBV4-1 with TRBJ1-6; 9 bases are shared with TRBD1. Germline loops: CDR1 MGHRA, CDR2 YSYEKL. The length of the CDR3 is 17 residues. Trimming at V came to 2 bases and at J to 7 bases, leaving 9 bases not matched to a gene. The CDR3 spells CASSQPGTGFLNSPLHF. CDR3 coding DNA: TGCGCCAGCAGCCAACCCGGGACAGGGTTTTTAAATTCACCCCTCCACTTT.

The CDR3 nucleotides are TGTGCCAGCAGCTTAAGGGGGCGGTACACAGATACGCAGTATTTT. This sequence encodes CASSLRGRYTDTQYF. The V and J genes are TRBV11-2 and TRBJ2-3; 7 nucleotides match TRBD1. The CDR3 is 15 residues long. Germline assignment: CDR1 SGHAT and CDR2 FQNNGV. Unmatched junction bases numbered 4, after V lost 2 bases and J lost 2 bases. The entire variable domain, with the rest obtained from reference TRBV11-2 and TRBJ2-3, is as follows: EAGVAQSPRYKIIEKRQSVAFWCNPISGHATLYWYQQILGQGPKLLIQFQNNGVVDDSQLPKDRFSAERLKGVDSTLKIQPAKLEDSAVYLCASSLRGRYTDTQYFGPGTRLTVL.

This chain connects TRBV7-9 to TRBJ2-6; tentatively, D is TRBD1 (6 bases). V dropped 1 base and J dropped 4 bases, with 14 bases sitting between them. The CDR3 runs 17 residues. Germline CDR1 is SEHNR and CDR2 is FQNEAQ (reference sequence). The CDR3 is CASSLVAGVGGANVLTF. CDR3 in DNA: TGTGCCAGCAGCTTAGTGGCAGGGGTGGGAGGGGCCAACGTCCTGACTTTC.

The gene calls are TRBV14 and TRBJ1-3; no clear D. CDR3 size: 18 residues. Germline-derived CDR1 and CDR2 are SGHDN and FVKESK. V gave up 0 bases and J gave up 0 bases, with 15 bases separating them. The CDR3 reads CASSQEGGGVHSGNTIYF. The CDR3 nucleotides read TGTGCCAGCAGCCAAGAAGGAGGCGGGGTCCACTCTGGAAACACCATATATTTT.

Of note for this clonotype: This clone may be a read error of a much larger clone one base away. This chain connects TRBV2 to TRBJ1-3; a weak D match, TRBD1 (5 bases). Trimming cost V 7 bases and J 0 bases, with 7 bases left between them. The CDR3 runs 13 residues. The germline V gene has CDR1 SNHLY and CDR2 FYNNEI. CDR3 sequence (DNA): TGTGCCAGCATGGGGCGCTCTGGAAACACCATATATTTT. Its protein is CASMGRSGNTIYF. The whole variable domain, filled in from reference TRBV2 and TRBJ1-3, reads EPEVTQTPSHQVTQMGQEVILRCVPISNHLYFYWYRQILGQKVEFLVSFYNNEISEKSEIFDDQFSVERPDGSNFTLKIRSTKLEDSAMYFCASMGRSGNTIYFGEGSWLTVV.